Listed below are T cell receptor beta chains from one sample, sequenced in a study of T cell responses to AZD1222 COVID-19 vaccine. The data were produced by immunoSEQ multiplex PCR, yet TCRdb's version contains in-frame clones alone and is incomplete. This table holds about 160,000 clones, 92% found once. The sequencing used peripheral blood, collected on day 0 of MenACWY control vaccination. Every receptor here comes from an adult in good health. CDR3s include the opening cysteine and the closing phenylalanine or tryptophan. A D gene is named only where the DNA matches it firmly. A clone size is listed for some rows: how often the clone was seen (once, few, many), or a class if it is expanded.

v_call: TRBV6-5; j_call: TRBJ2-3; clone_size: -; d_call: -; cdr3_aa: CASIGRGRDTQYF; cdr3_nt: TGTGCCAGCATCGGGCGGGGGCGAGATACGCAGTATTTT
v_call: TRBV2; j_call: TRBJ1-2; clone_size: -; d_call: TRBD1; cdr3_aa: CASSLGQNYGYTF; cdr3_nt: TGTGCCAGCAGCCTGGGACAGAACTATGGCTACACCTTC
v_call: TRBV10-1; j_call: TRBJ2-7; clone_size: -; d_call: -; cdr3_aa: CASSELGRNEQYF; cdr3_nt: TGCGCCAGCAGTGAGCTGGGGAGGAACGAGCAGTACTTC
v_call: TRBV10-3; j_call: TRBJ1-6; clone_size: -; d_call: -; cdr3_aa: CAISERSAGAPNSPLHF; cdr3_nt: TGTGCCATCAGTGAAAGATCAGCCGGGGCTCCTAATTCACCCCTCCACTTT
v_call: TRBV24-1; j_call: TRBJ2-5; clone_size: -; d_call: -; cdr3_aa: CATSDQDNTQETQYF; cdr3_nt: TGTGCCACCAGTGATCAAGACAACACCCAAGAGACCCAGTACTTC
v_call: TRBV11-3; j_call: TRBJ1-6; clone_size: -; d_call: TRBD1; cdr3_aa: CASSSGTGNNSPLHF; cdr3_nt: TGTGCCAGCAGCTCTGGGACAGGGAATAATTCACCCCTCCACTTT
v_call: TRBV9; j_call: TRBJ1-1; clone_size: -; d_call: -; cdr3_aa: CASSLLMDLGTEAFF; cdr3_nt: TGTGCCAGCAGCCTCCTCATGGATCTTGGCACTGAAGCTTTCTTT
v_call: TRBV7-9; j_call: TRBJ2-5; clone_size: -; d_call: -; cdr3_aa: CASSPKAAYQETQYF; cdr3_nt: TGTGCCAGCAGTCCGAAAGCGGCTTACCAAGAGACCCAGTACTTC
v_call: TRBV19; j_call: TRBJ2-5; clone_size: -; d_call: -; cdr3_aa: CASRRGVGQETQYF; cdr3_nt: TGTGCCAGTAGGAGGGGGGTGGGCCAAGAGACCCAGTACTTC
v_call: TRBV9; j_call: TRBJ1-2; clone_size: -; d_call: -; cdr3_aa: CASSPRLTRDDRYGYTF; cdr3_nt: TGTGCCAGCAGCCCACGCCTCACCCGGGACGATCGCTATGGCTACACCTTC
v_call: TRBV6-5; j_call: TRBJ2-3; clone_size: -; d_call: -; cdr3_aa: CASRRGDTQYF; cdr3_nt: TGTGCCAGCAGGCGGGGAGATACGCAGTATTTT
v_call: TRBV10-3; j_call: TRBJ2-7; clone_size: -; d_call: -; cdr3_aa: CAISDLGGVGYF; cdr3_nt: TGTGCCATCAGCGACCTCGGGGGTGTGGGGTACTTC
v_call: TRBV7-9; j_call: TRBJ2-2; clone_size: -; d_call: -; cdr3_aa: CASSFRHPEGKGELFF; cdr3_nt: TGTGCCAGCAGCTTCAGGCATCCTGAGGGGAAGGGGGAGCTGTTTTTT
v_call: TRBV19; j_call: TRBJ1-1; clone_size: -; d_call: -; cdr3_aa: CASTPAGGGAEAFF; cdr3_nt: TGTGCCAGTACCCCCGCTGGAGGAGGGGCTGAAGCTTTCTTT
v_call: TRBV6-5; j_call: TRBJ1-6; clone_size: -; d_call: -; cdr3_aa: CASRGQGYNSPLHF; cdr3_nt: TGTGCCAGCAGGGGCCAGGGTTATAATTCACCCCTCCACTTT
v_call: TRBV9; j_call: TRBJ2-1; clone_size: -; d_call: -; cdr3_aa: CASSVADEQFF; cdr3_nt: TGTGCCAGCAGCGTAGCGGATGAGCAGTTCTTC
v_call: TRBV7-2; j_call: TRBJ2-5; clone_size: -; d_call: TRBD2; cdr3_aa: CASSTGLAGLVAETQYF; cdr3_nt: TGTGCCAGCAGCACGGGACTAGCGGGGCTAGTGGCCGAGACCCAGTACTTC
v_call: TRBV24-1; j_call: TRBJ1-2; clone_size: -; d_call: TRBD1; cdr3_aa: CATSDSRTGPLGGYTF; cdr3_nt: TGTGCCACCAGTGATTCTCGGACAGGCCCTCTGGGCGGCTACACCTTC
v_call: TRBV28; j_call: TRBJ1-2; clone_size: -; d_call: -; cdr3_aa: CASSLLAGGYTF; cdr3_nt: TGTGCCAGCAGTTTACTCGCGGGGGGCTACACCTTC
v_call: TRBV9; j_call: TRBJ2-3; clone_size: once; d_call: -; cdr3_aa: CASSAQGLPTSTDTQYF; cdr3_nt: TGTGCCAGCAGCGCTCAGGGACTCCCCACTAGCACAGATACGCAGTATTTT
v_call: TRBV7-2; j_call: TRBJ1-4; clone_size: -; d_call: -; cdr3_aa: CASSLQVREKLFF; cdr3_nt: TGTGCCAGCAGCTTACAGGTGCGCGAAAAACTGTTTTTT
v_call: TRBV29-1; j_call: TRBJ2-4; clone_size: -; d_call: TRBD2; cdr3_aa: CSVRSSGRAENIQYF; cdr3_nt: TGCAGCGTTCGATCTAGCGGGAGGGCCGAAAACATTCAGTACTTC
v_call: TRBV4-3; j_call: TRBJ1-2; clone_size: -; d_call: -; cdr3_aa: CASSQHGAAVVGYTF; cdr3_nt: TGCGCCAGCAGCCAACATGGGGCCGCCGTAGTGGGCTACACCTTC
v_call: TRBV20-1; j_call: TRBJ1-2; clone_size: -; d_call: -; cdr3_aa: CSASAANYGYTF; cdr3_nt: TGCAGTGCTAGTGCCGCTAACTATGGCTACACCTTC